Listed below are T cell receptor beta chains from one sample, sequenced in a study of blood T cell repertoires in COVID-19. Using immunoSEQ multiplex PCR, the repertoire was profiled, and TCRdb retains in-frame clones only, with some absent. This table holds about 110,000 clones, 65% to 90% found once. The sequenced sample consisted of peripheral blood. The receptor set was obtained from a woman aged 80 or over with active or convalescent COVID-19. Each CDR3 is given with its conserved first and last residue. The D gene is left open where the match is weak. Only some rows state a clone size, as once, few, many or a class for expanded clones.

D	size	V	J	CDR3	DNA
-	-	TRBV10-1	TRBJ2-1	CASSERGGHKQFF	TGCGCCAGCAGTGAGAGGGGCGGACACAAGCAGTTCTTC
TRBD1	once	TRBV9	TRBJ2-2	CASSPRDRSNTGELFF	TGTGCCAGCAGCCCCCGGGACAGGTCGAACACCGGGGAGCTGTTTTTT
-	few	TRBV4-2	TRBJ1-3	CASSQALEGVTGNTIYF	TGTGCCAGCAGCCAAGCCCTCGAGGGAGTTACTGGAAACACCATATATTTT
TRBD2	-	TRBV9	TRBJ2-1	CASSVGLVSGSNNEQFF	TGTGCCAGCAGCGTAGGGTTAGTTAGCGGGAGTAATAATGAGCAGTTCTTC
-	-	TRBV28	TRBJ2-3	CASSPRFADTQYF	TGTGCCAGCAGCCCCCGGTTCGCAGATACGCAGTATTTT
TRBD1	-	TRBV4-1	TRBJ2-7	CASSQQGAINEQYF	TGCGCCAGCAGCCAACAGGGGGCGATTAACGAGCAGTACTTC
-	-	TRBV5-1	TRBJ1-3	CASSWGPGRFSGNTIYF	TGCGCCAGCAGCTGGGGCCCCGGCAGGTTCTCTGGAAACACCATATATTTT
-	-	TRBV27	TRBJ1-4	CASSRTPQGTNEKLFF	TGTGCCAGCAGTAGGACCCCCCAGGGGACTAATGAAAAACTGTTTTTT
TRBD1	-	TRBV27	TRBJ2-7	CASSFSGQGAFEQYF	TGTGCCAGCAGTTTCTCAGGACAGGGGGCATTCGAGCAGTACTTC
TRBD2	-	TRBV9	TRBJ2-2	CASSLGLAGDRTGELFF	TGTGCCAGCAGCCTTGGACTAGCGGGAGACAGGACCGGGGAGCTGTTTTTT
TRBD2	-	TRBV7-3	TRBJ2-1	CASSLISSGPYNEQFF	TGTGCCAGCAGCTTAATATCTAGCGGCCCCTACAATGAGCAGTTCTTC
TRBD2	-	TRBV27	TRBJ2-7	CASSPSRLAGLYEQYF	TGTGCCAGCAGCCCCTCCAGACTAGCGGGATTGTACGAGCAGTACTTC
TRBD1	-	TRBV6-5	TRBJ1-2	CASRRQGAEGYGYTF	TGTGCCAGCAGAAGACAGGGGGCCGAGGGCTATGGCTACACCTTC
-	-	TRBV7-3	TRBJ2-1	CASRRDSYNEQFF	TGTGCCAGCCGGCGGGACTCATACAATGAGCAGTTCTTC